One sample yielded the 17 T cell receptor beta chains listed below, sequenced in a study of T cell repertoires in cytomegalovirus infection. MiXCR, run by TCRdb on the reads, gives a single entry per CDR3 protein. The sample records 50,000 to 60,000 distinct CDR3 sequences, 20% being singletons. These receptors' antigens are unknown. The sample here was CD8+ T cells from cultured PBMCs, taken from culture after CMV antigen stimulation. Every receptor here comes from a human donor in good health (CMV status not recorded). Some clones in this sample may be carry-over from other donors' samples.

In this sample, this clonotype turned up a few times. This chain uses TRBV7-2 with TRBJ1-1; TRBD1 matches 7 bases. CDR1 is SGHTA and CDR2 is FQGNSA in the germline V gene. The CDR3 is 15 amino acids. V was pared by 1 base and J by 7 bases, with 9 bases of the junction left unmatched. The CDR3 region is CASSLGGGGLDEAFF. The CDR3 coding sequence is TGTGCCAGCAGCTTAGGAGGAGGGGGCCTTGATGAAGCTTTCTTT.

In this sample, this clonotype turned up a few times. The rearrangement joins TRBV6-4 to TRBJ2-1, with unresolved D. There are 13 residues in the CDR3. Germline V gene sequence: CDR1 MRHNA, CDR2 SNTAGT. V lost 2 bases, J lost 4 bases, and 6 bases lay in between. This chain's CDR3 is CASSDGDYNEQFF. DNA for the CDR3: TGTGCCAGCAGTGACGGAGATTACAATGAGCAGTTCTTC.

The rearrangement uses TRBV20-1 and TRBJ2-3, with 13 positions matching TRBD2. Germline lookup yields CDR1 DFQATT and CDR2 SNEGSKA (reference sequence). The CDR3 covers 16 residues. With 5 bases clipped from V and 1 base from J, the junction kept 6 bases outside the gene matches. The CDR3 DNA follows: TGCAGTGCTCCAGGGACTAGCGGGGAACGCACAGATACGCAGTATTTT. The encoded protein is CSAPGTSGERTDTQYF.

The CDR3 spells CASKEGATKLEKLFF. CDR3 in DNA: TGTGCCAGCAAGGAGGGGGCGACAAAACTTGAAAAACTGTTTTTT. The J gene is TRBJ1-4, the V gene TRBV7-2; 7 bases agree with TRBD1. The CDR3 covers 15 residues. In germline, CDR1 is SGHTA, CDR2 FQGNSA. With 7 bases clipped from V and 7 bases from J, the junction kept 12 bases outside the gene matches.

J is TRBJ1-1 and V is TRBV5-5, with 7 bases identical to TRBD1. From germline, CDR1 is SGHKS and CDR2 YYEKEE (reference sequence). CDR3 length equals 16 residues. The junction had 6 bases not matched to a gene; V was cut back by 0 bases and J by 1 base. The CDR3, as DNA: TGTGCCAGCAGCTTGGCCACAGGGGAGGGGAACACTGAAGCTTTCTTT. Translation gives CASSLATGEGNTEAFF.

This sequence joins TRBV11-2 and TRBJ2-2; D is possibly TRBD2 (5 bases). The length of the CDR3 is 14 residues. The ends were cut back, 0 bases at V and 6 bases at J, with 8 bases in the middle. Germline V gives CDR1 SGHAT, CDR2 FQNNGV. CDR3 residues: CASSLDRGSGELFF. The CDR3 nucleotides read TGTGCCAGCAGCTTAGATCGCGGGTCCGGGGAGCTGTTTTTT.

There are a few counts of this clonotype. CDR3: CASRQTGVSDEQYF. Here the CDR3 DNA reads TGTGCCAGCAGGCAGACAGGGGTGAGCGACGAGCAGTACTTC. V is TRBV12-3 or TRBV12-4 and J is TRBJ2-7; 8 positions match TRBD1. This CDR3 comprises 14 residues. After removal of 6 bases from V and 5 bases from J, the junction contained 9 bases not matched to a gene.

This clonotype was counted at least ten times. The chain links TRBV7-2 to TRBJ2-7; D may correspond to TRBD1 or TRBD2 (5 bases each). V lost 4 bases and J lost 0, with 16 bases in between. The CDR3 is made up of 16 amino acids. Per germline, CDR1 SGHTA and CDR2 FQGNSA. CDR3 nucleotides: TGTGCCAGCAGCTCTACAACCCGGGACGGCTCCTACGAGCAGTACTTC. Protein: CASSSTTRDGSYEQYF.

This clonotype has only a few counts. The chain is built from TRBV9 and TRBJ2-3, with 12 bases fitting TRBD2. Trimming cost V 4 bases and J 1 base; bases outside gene matches: 10. Germline-derived CDR1 and CDR2 are SGDLS and YYNGEE. There are 18 residues in the CDR3. CDR3 protein: CASSPLTSGGWGTDTQYF. The CDR3 DNA is TGTGCCAGCAGCCCGCTTACTAGCGGGGGGTGGGGCACAGATACGCAGTATTTT.

There are a few counts of this clonotype. The chain is built from TRBV7-9 and TRBJ1-1; possibly TRBD1 for D (6 bases). From germline, CDR1 is SEHNR and CDR2 FQNEAQ (reference sequence). This CDR3 is built from 14 residues. Trimming pared 5 bases from V and 8 bases from J, leaving 18 bases between. This CDR3 reads CASSPGALSLEAFF. CDR3 DNA sequence: TGTGCCAGCAGCCCAGGGGCTCTTTCGTTGGAAGCTTTCTTT.

The chain carries TRBV7-6 and TRBJ2-7, with D perhaps being TRBD1 or TRBD2 (7 bases each). The CDR3 runs 14 residues. V lost 5 bases and J lost 9, with 20 bases in between. CDR1 is SGHVS, CDR2 FNYEAQ, per germline. As DNA, the CDR3 is TGTGCCAGCAGCCCAGGGGGAGGGGGGGGAAGGCAGTACTTC. Translating it yields CASSPGGGGGRQYF.

This clonotype was seen a handful of times. The rearrangement uses TRBV6-5 and TRBJ1-1, with a weak D call TRBD1 (6 bases). The CDR3 spans 14 residues. Germline V gene sequence: CDR1 MNHEY, CDR2 SVGAGI. V was trimmed by 5 bases and J by 3 bases, leaving 13 bases between them. The CDR3 here is CASSLTTGYTEAFF. In nucleotides, the CDR3 is TGTGCCAGCAGTCTTACCACAGGGTACACTGAAGCTTTCTTT.

The genes are TRBV7-2 and TRBJ1-1, with 10 positions matching TRBD1. V was clipped by 0 bases and J by 5 bases; unmatched bases: 3. The CDR3 is made up of 15 amino acids. Per germline, CDR1 SGHTA and CDR2 FQGNSA. Written as DNA, the CDR3 is TGTGCCAGCAGCTTAGCGGGACAGGGGAATACTGAAGCTTTCTTT. Its protein is CASSLAGQGNTEAFF.

This rearrangement joins TRBV28 to TRBJ1-2, with D tentatively TRBD1 (6 bases). This CDR3 is built from 17 residues. V was cut by 1 base and J by 6 bases, with 21 bases left in between. CDR1 is MDHEN, CDR2 SYDVKM, per germline. This CDR3 reads CASSLSQITGWNNGYTF. CDR3 coding DNA: TGTGCCAGCAGTTTATCCCAAATAACAGGGTGGAACAATGGCTACACCTTC.

This clonotype appeared a few times. The rearrangement joins TRBV28 to TRBJ2-4; D may be TRBD1 (6 bases). This CDR3 comprises 16 residues. The germline V gene has CDR1 MDHEN and CDR2 SYDVKM. Trimming shortened V by 6 bases and J by 0 bases, and 15 bases separated the two germline ends. The CDR3 protein is CASSVPGEIAKNIQYF. The CDR3 DNA follows: TGTGCCAGCAGCGTTCCAGGGGAAATAGCCAAAAACATTCAGTACTTC. Full variable domain (rest looked up from reference TRBV28 and TRBJ2-4): DVKVTQSSRYLVKRTGEKVFLECVQDMDHENMFWYRQDPGLGLRLIYFSYDVKMKEKGDIPEGYSVSREKKERFSLILESASTNQTSMYLCASSVPGEIAKNIQYFGAGTRLSVL.

V gene TRBV7-8 combines with J gene TRBJ1-1; D is uncertain. Germline assignment: CDR1 SGHVS and CDR2 FQNEAQ. The CDR3 extends over 15 amino acids. Trimming removed 1 base from V and 0 bases from J, with 9 bases in between. The CDR3 is CASSLGEVMNTEAFF. For the CDR3, the DNA is TGTGCCAGCAGCTTAGGGGAGGTTATGAACACTGAAGCTTTCTTT.

About this clonotype itself: One end of the junction does not line up with germline, which may come from a read error. V is TRBV7-9 and J is TRBJ2-5; TRBD2 is a possible D gene (5 bases). There are 14 residues in the CDR3. Germline-derived CDR1 and CDR2 are SEHNR and FQNEAQ (reference sequence). The CDR3 sequence: CGSSLPGSQETQYF. The CDR3 DNA sequence: TGTGGCAGCAGCTTGCCGGGGTCCCAAGAGACCCAGTACTTC.